This paragraph covers one T cell receptor beta chain sequence. This clonotype was detected many times. The clone's antigen remains unknown. No base quality values were provided; no much bigger clone lies one nucleotide off. cDNA synthesis used template-switch 5'RACE with a primer carrying a 10-nucleotide random unique molecular identifier tagging each TCR transcript. Each sequencing run produced over 160 million TCR-beta sequences covering 15-18 subjects. The RNeasy kit was used for extraction of total RNA. The KAPA Real-time Library Amplification kit was used to amplify TCR-beta VDJ regions with primers for the TCR constant region and the 5'RACE anchor. Sample indexes and Illumina adaptors were added in a first PCR, and a second PCR then increased library yield. The roughly 650 bp TCR product was size-selected on a 2% E-gel SizeSelection system after Ampure bead purification. Library quality was checked on a Bioanalyzer, concentration was measured with Qubit, and libraries were quantified with the Kapa Library Quantification kit before pooling. Libraries were sequenced paired-end 2 x 150 bp on an Illumina HiSeq 2500. To increase sequence diversity, roughly 25-31% phiX was spiked into each library pool. Under the source paper's analysis protocol: Quality-filtered reads were processed with the UMI-based MiGEC pipeline, and over 85% of raw TCR sequences were removed by the MiGEC pipeline during error correction. IMGT germline references were used for aligning VDJ genes, and each clonotype was defined as a unique CDR3 amino acid sequence together with its V-J genes. Clonal expansion, Shannon diversity and CDR3 relatedness (CalcPairwiseDistances, ClusterSamples) were evaluated with VDJtools, and phylogenetic trees were built with CLCbio workbench. Using coefficient-of-variation modelling across technical triplicates, the study counted a clone as expanded if it had at least 8 unique UMIs. Using fastp at Q25 and MiXCR, TCRdb reprocessed the public reads and kept productive beta chains. CDR3 protein duplicates are merged, each entry listing the most common genes and DNA. V and J calls and clone size were set by TCRdb, not the authors. The sample records about 50,000 distinct CDR3 sequences, about 9.4% of which are singletons. The leading ten clones occupy roughly 5.2% of the sample.

The CDR3 has 16 amino acids, counting the end cysteine and phenylalanine. Only CDR3 DNA remains: 48 bases, in frame from the first base. From V the trimming removes 3 bases and from J it removes 5 bases, while the gene matches leave 10 bases of the junction unaccounted for. The germline V gene yields SGHNT for CDR1 and YENEEA for CDR2. The record originates from a study of neurological immune-mediated disorders (dated 2019 in TCRdb). General notes on the study: The study compared peripheral blood TCR-beta repertoires of HTLV-I-associated myelopathy (HAM/TSP) patients, multiple sclerosis patients and healthy controls using UMI-based sequencing. The 90 to 110 TCR-beta libraries covered PBMC samples along with longitudinal samples, technical triplicates, and paired sorted CD4+ and CD8+ T-cell subsets. The cohort comprised 65 to 75 subjects: about 15 HAM/TSP patients, approximately 34 multiple sclerosis patients and around 20 healthy controls. Study-wide conclusions, independent of this receptor: TCR clonal expansion was highest in HAM/TSP patients and lowest in MS patients, with MS patients falling below even healthy controls. Across subjects, expanded clones never shared an identical CDR3 amino acid sequence, which suggests that the TCR-beta repertoires in every group were private.

Unsorted PBMC libraries were generated from 2 million PBMCs stored in RNAlater at -80 °C until RNA extraction. Peripheral blood was subjected to Ficoll-Hypaque density gradient centrifugation to isolate PBMCs, which were then cryopreserved in liquid nitrogen. The rearrangement combines TRBV11-3 with TRBJ1-5; TRBD1 matches 7 bases in the middle. Sequenced sample: PBMCs. The origin of this receptor is a man between 65 and 79 years old with HTLV-1-associated myelopathy (HAM/TSP). The nucleotides are TGTGCCAGCAGCTTTAGGATAAGGGGGCACGATCAGCCCCAGCATTTT. The translation is CASSFRIRGHDQPQHF.